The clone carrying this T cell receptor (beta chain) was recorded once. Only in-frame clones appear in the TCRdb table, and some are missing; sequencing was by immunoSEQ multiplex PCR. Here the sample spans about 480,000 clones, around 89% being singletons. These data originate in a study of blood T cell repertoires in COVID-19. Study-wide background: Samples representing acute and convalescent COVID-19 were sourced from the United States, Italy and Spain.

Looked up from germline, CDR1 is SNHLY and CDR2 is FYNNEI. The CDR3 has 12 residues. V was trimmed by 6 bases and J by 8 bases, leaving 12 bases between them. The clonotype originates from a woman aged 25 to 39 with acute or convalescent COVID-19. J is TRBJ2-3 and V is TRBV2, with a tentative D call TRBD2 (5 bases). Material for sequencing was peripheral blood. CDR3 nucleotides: TGTGCCAGCAGGCGAGGTGAGGGTACGCAGTATTTT. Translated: CASRRGEGTQYF.